These 24 T cell receptor beta chains were all obtained from the same sample, sequenced in a study of blood T cell repertoires in COVID-19. Profiling relied on immunoSEQ multiplex PCR, and the TCRdb table lists in-frame clones only, not all of them. Here the sample spans 200,000 to 250,000 clones, 83% being singletons. Specimen: PBMCs or T cells enriched from blood (not recorded which). The receptors originated from a woman aged 45-60 years who had been exposed to COVID-19.

The V and J genes are TRBV6-6 and TRBJ1-1, with 8 bases matching TRBD1. J was trimmed by 4 bases and V by 6 bases; bases with no gene match: 34. The germline V gene encodes CDR1 MNHNY and CDR2 SVGAGI (reference sequence). This CDR3 has 23 amino acids. The CDR3 sequence: CASSSTPGQAGIMGWRFTTEAFF. As DNA, the CDR3 is TGTGCCAGCAGCTCCACTCCGGGACAGGCTGGGATTATGGGCTGGAGGTTTACCACTGAAGCTTTCTTT.

The chain links TRBV18 to TRBJ2-7; 9 bases are a match to TRBD2. Germline CDR1 KGHSH, CDR2 LQKENI. V lost 1 base, J lost 4 bases, and 5 bases stayed unmatched. This CDR3 is 15 amino acids long. DNA for the CDR3: TGTGCCAGCTCACCACGGAGCGGGGGGTTATACGAGCAGTACTTC. Protein: CASSPRSGGLYEQYF.

This rearrangement joins TRBV18 to TRBJ2-3, with 7 bases fitting TRBD1. Trimming took 6 bases from V and 2 from J; bases not matched to a gene: 11. Germline V gives CDR1 KGHSH, CDR2 LQKENI. The CDR3 extends over 16 amino acids. The chain's CDR3 is CASSPDRVRVTDTQYF. CDR3 nucleotides: TGTGCCAGCTCCCCTGACAGGGTCCGCGTCACAGATACGCAGTATTTT. Complete variable domain (other parts from reference TRBV18 and TRBJ2-3): NAGVMQNPRHLVRRRGQEARLRCSPMKGHSHVYWYRQLPEEGLKFMVYLQKENIIDESGMPKERFSAEFPKEGPSILRIQQVVRGDSAAYFCASSPDRVRVTDTQYFGPGTRLTVL.

The rearrangement uses TRBV2 and TRBJ1-3; D remains ambiguous. Trimming shortened V by 6 bases and J by 7 bases, and 22 bases separated the two germline ends. Germline assignment: CDR1 SNHLY and CDR2 FYNNEI. This CDR3 comprises 16 residues. CDR3 loop: CASSQTRTRAANTIYF. The DNA for the CDR3 is TGTGCCAGCAGCCAAACCCGGACTAGAGCGGCGAACACCATATATTTT.

This clone showed up just once. The chain couples TRBV19 to TRBJ2-1; a weak D match, TRBD2 (5 bases). The CDR3 sequence is 15 residues long. V was trimmed by 7 bases and J by 3 bases, leaving 16 bases between them. Germline lookup yields CDR1 LNHDA and CDR2 SQIVND (reference sequence). The CDR3 bases are TGTGCCAGTACCGCCGGGGAGCAAATCTACAATGAGCAGTTCTTC. This gives the protein CASTAGEQIYNEQFF.

This chain uses TRBV5-1 with TRBJ2-1; TRBD2 matches 13 bases. The CDR3 covers 16 residues. Germline values: CDR1 SGHRS, CDR2 YFSETQ. J gave up 10 bases and V 0 bases, and 7 bases lay outside the gene matches. CDR3 nucleotides: TGCGCCAGCAGCTTGGAGACTAGCGGGGGGTCAGGGGAGCAGTTCTTC. It specifies CASSLETSGGSGEQFF. The whole variable domain, remainder taken from reference TRBV5-1 and TRBJ2-1, is KAGVTQTPRYLIKTRGQQVTLSCSPISGHRSVSWYQQTPGQGLQFLFEYFSETQRNKGNFPGRFSGRQFSNSRSEMNVSTLELGDSALYLCASSLETSGGSGEQFFGPGTRLTVL.

The genes are TRBV6-6 and TRBJ1-6; TRBD1 might be the D (5 bases). The V gene's germline CDR1 is MNHNY and CDR2 SVGAGI (reference sequence). V lost 2 bases and J lost 8, with 16 bases in between. This CDR3 spans 16 amino acids. The CDR3 nucleotides read TGTGCCAGCAGTTACCCAGGGCAAAGGGAATATTCACCCCTCCACTTT. Translating it yields CASSYPGQREYSPLHF.

V is TRBV6-1 and J is TRBJ2-5; unclear D gene. Trimming took off 3 bases at V and 4 bases at J, with 9 bases between the two ends. Germline CDR1 MNHNS, CDR2 SASEGT. CDR3 length: 13 amino acids. The DNA of the CDR3 is TGTGCCAGCAGTGATTTTAATGTAGAGACCCAGTACTTC. This codes for CASSDFNVETQYF.

Only one count was recorded for this clone. The CDR3 is CASSLKRVTGLGNQPQHF. CDR3 nucleotide sequence: TGTGCCAGTAGTCTTAAGAGGGTAACAGGGCTTGGAAATCAGCCCCAGCATTTT. The V call is TRBV19, the J call TRBJ1-5; the D gene is possibly TRBD1 (6 bases). The V and J ends lost 5 bases and 4 bases respectively, with 24 bases between them. Germline V lookup: CDR1 LNHDA, CDR2 SQIVND (reference sequence). The CDR3 totals 18 residues.

The rearrangement joins TRBV11-2 to TRBJ1-2; possible D gene TRBD1, 6 bases. The CDR3 is 15 residues long. Germline V gene data show CDR1 as SGHAT and CDR2 as FQNNGV. Trimming took off 3 bases at V and 4 bases at J, with 15 bases between the two ends. The CDR3 nucleotides read TGTGCCAGCAGCTTGCAAGGGGGGGTGAGCTATGGCTACACCTTC. Translation: CASSLQGGVSYGYTF.

This chain links TRBV3-1 (or the pseudogene TRBV3-2) with TRBJ1-2, with D hard to call. This CDR3 contains 14 residues. Germline assignment: CDR1 LGHDT and CDR2 YNNKEL (reference sequence). The V and J ends lost 3 bases and 4 bases respectively, with 12 bases between them. The CDR3, as DNA: TGTGCCAGCAGCCAGATTTCGGGGTCCTATGGCTACACCTTC. Its protein is CASSQISGSYGYTF.

This clone was observed at least ten times. V and J are TRBV19 and TRBJ1-1; 9 nucleotides line up with TRBD1. From germline, CDR1 is LNHDA and CDR2 SQIVND (reference sequence). Trimming at V came to 1 base and at J to 5 bases, leaving 5 bases not matched to a gene. This CDR3 comprises 15 residues. This CDR3 is CASSIGGTGLTEAFF. DNA for the CDR3: TGTGCCAGTAGTATAGGTGGGACAGGGCTAACTGAAGCTTTCTTT. Drawing the rest from reference TRBV19 and TRBJ1-1, the complete variable domain is DGGITQSPKYLFRKEGQNVTLSCEQNLNHDAMYWYRQDPGQGLRLIYYSQIVNDFQKGDIAEGYSVSREKKESFPLTVTSAQKNPTAFYLCASSIGGTGLTEAFFGQGTRLTVV.

The rearrangement links TRBV5-5 to TRBJ1-2; maybe TRBD1 (6 bases). Trimming took off 2 bases at V and 4 bases at J, with 12 bases between the two ends. Germline lookup yields CDR1 SGHKS and CDR2 YYEKEE (reference sequence). The CDR3 length is 14 residues. The CDR3 DNA is TGTGCCAGCAGCTTAACCGGGACATCCTATGGCTACACCTTC. Amino acids: CASSLTGTSYGYTF. Supplemented by reference TRBV5-5 and TRBJ1-2, the full variable domain reads DAGVTQSPTHLIKTRGQQVTLRCSPISGHKSVSWYQQVLGQGPQFIFQYYEKEERGRGNFPDRFSARQFPNYSSELNVNALLLGDSALYLCASSLTGTSYGYTFGSGTRLTVV.

The chain links TRBV12-5 to TRBJ1-5; the D gene is possibly TRBD1 (5 bases). Trimming removed 1 base from V and 1 base from J, with 5 bases in between. The CDR3 spans 14 residues. Germline CDR1 LGHNT, CDR2 FRNRAP. The CDR3, as DNA: TGTGCTAGTGGTTTGGGGGGCAGCAATCAGCCCCAGCATTTT. Translated, it gives CASGLGGSNQPQHF.

This clone occurred a few times. The chain couples TRBV7-2 to TRBJ1-2, with 7 bases fitting TRBD1. The germline CDR1 and CDR2 sequences are SGHTA and FQGNSA. CDR3 length equals 16 residues. The V segment lost 4 bases and the J segment 4 bases; nucleotides outside the gene matches: 12. CDR3: CASSSTGADSRYGYTF. The CDR3 DNA reads TGTGCCAGCAGCTCAACAGGGGCCGATAGCCGCTATGGCTACACCTTC.

This chain uses TRBV10-1 with TRBJ1-1; D is undetermined. Germline V gene data show CDR1 as WNHNN and CDR2 as SYGVQD (reference sequence). The length of the CDR3 is 15 residues. Trimming stripped 0 bases from V and 1 base from J, with 9 bases between. The CDR3 spells CASSESPLANTEAFF. The CDR3, as DNA: TGCGCCAGCAGTGAGTCACCGTTGGCGAACACTGAAGCTTTCTTT.

The chain uses TRBV19 and TRBJ1-4; 9 bases fit TRBD1. J was trimmed by 6 bases and V by 10 bases; bases with no gene match: 6. Germline assignment: CDR1 LNHDA and CDR2 SQIVND (reference sequence). The CDR3 is made up of 13 amino acids. The CDR3 is CATGGDRDEKLFF. In DNA form, the CDR3 reads TGTGCCACCGGCGGGGACAGGGATGAAAAACTGTTTTTT.

This chain uses TRBV5-1 with TRBJ2-2; D gene ambiguous. CDR1 is SGHRS, CDR2 YFSETQ, per germline. Deletions cut 0 bases from V and 5 bases from J, with 11 bases between. The CDR3 runs to 15 residues. The CDR3 DNA reads TGCGCCAGCAGCTTGGCGGTGTCCGGGACCGGGGAGCTGTTTTTT. It codes for CASSLAVSGTGELFF.

The chain recombines TRBV2 with TRBJ1-3; possibly TRBD1 for D (6 bases). The CDR3 runs to 16 residues. The germline CDR1 and CDR2 sequences are SNHLY and FYNNEI. V was trimmed by 7 bases and J by 2 bases, leaving 18 bases between them. As DNA, the CDR3 is TGTGCCAGCACTCCAGATCAAACAGGGACTGGAAACACCATATATTTT. As protein: CASTPDQTGTGNTIYF.

The rearrangement joins TRBV2 to TRBJ2-5; 9 nucleotides agree with TRBD1. Germline V CDR1 and CDR2: SNHLY, FYNNEI. This CDR3 is built from 14 residues. V was clipped by 6 bases and J by 3 bases; unmatched bases: 5. DNA for the CDR3: TGTGCCAGCAGCGACGGGACAGGGAAAGAGACCCAGTACTTC. Translating gives CASSDGTGKETQYF.

The chain links TRBV28 to TRBJ1-1, with D possibly matching TRBD1 (6 bases). CDR1 and CDR2 (germline): MDHEN, SYDVKM. CDR3 length equals 15 residues. V shed 7 bases and J shed 3 bases, with 18 bases lying between them. The CDR3 loop is CASTSLGDTYTEAFF. The CDR3 DNA sequence: TGTGCCAGCACTTCACTGGGGGACACCTACACTGAAGCTTTCTTT.

V usage is TRBV2 and J usage is TRBJ1-1; D is unresolved. The V end lost 8 bases, the J end lost 0 bases, and 10 bases lay between the germline ends. This CDR3 is 13 amino acids long. Germline V gene lookup returns CDR1 SNHLY and CDR2 FYNNEI. CDR3 protein: CASGATMNTEAFF. The CDR3, as DNA: TGTGCCAGCGGAGCAACAATGAACACTGAAGCTTTCTTT.

The sample holds one count of this clone. J is TRBJ2-1 and V is TRBV2, with D perhaps matching TRBD1 (6 bases). The V gene lost 6 bases and the J gene lost 0 bases, with 12 bases spanning the gap. Per the germline V gene, CDR1 is SNHLY and CDR2 is FYNNEI. The length of the CDR3 is 15 residues. CDR3 sequence (DNA): TGTGCCAGCAGACAGGGTAAGAGCTCCTACAATGAGCAGTTCTTC. It is translated as CASRQGKSSYNEQFF.

The V and J genes are TRBV5-1 and TRBJ1-5, with D maybe TRBD1 (6 bases). The CDR3 loop spans 14 amino acids. The germline V and J ends were trimmed by 1 base and 6 bases, with 11 bases remaining between them. Germline values: CDR1 SGHRS, CDR2 YFSETQ. CDR3 DNA sequence: TGCGCCAGCAGCTTGTCGGGGGGCGGTCAGCCCCAGCATTTT. It yields the protein CASSLSGGGQPQHF.